This T cell receptor beta chain was retrieved from a study of cytomegalovirus exposure and HLA in healthy donors. The PCR had 60 Vbeta and 13 Jbeta primers. Sequencing used immunoSEQ multiplex PCR; TCRdb keeps in-frame clones, though not all of them. The sample lists some 150,000 clones, around 79% occurring once. Germline V CDR1 and CDR2: DFQATT, SNEGSKA (reference sequence). V was trimmed by 3 bases and J by 6 bases, leaving 5 bases between them. This CDR3 region has 10 residues. The chain recombines TRBV20-1 with TRBJ1-1; no reliable D call. The sequenced sample consisted of PBMCs. The sequence came from a man aged 40-49 years in good health and CMV-seronegative. The CDR3 sequence is CSASESEAFF. The CDR3 nucleotides are TGCAGTGCTAGCGAGTCTGAAGCTTTCTTT.